This passage covers 25 T cell receptor beta chains from one sample sequenced in a study of Ad26.COV2.S vaccination and SARS-CoV-2 variants. TCRdb keeps only in-frame clones here, not all; method: immunoSEQ multiplex PCR. The sample lists about 400,000 clones, about 88% occurring once. Documented treatment: over 15 received Ad26.COV2.S at low or high dose, single or two shots; 5 received placebo; per-sample allocation not given. After the first vaccine or placebo injection, samples were drawn on day 63. Sample: peripheral blood, taken in a trial of Ad26.COV2.S vaccine versus placebo. These receptors originate from a person between 18 and 60 years old who received the Ad26.COV2.S COVID-19 vaccine or a placebo.

The chain carries TRBV24-1 and TRBJ1-2; D is unresolved. CDR3 length: 12 amino acids. CDR1 and CDR2 from the germline V gene are KGHDR and SFDVKD. The V gene lost 5 bases and the J gene lost 7 bases, with 10 bases spanning the gap. The CDR3, as DNA: TGTGCCACCAGTGCTCTGCGGGGTGGCTACACCTTC. Translation: CATSALRGGYTF.

The chain employs TRBV5-1 and TRBJ1-6, with unresolved D. CDR3 length: 14 residues. Trimming shortened V by 3 bases and J by 10 bases, and 14 bases separated the two germline ends. CDR1 SGHRS and CDR2 YFSETQ come from the germline V gene. The CDR3, as DNA: TGCGCCAGCAGCTCCAGCGGGGTTCGGTCACCCCTCCACTTT. Translation: CASSSSGVRSPLHF.

The chain uses TRBV27 and TRBJ1-5; tentatively, D is TRBD1 (6 bases). The CDR3 loop spans 13 amino acids. The V gene's germline CDR1 is MNHEY and CDR2 SMNVEV (reference sequence). V dropped 5 bases and J dropped 10 bases, with 15 bases sitting between them. CDR3 sequence reads: CASSQGRVGPQHF. The CDR3 DNA follows: TGTGCCAGCAGTCAGGGGCGGGTCGGCCCCCAGCATTTT.

The genes are TRBV30 and TRBJ1-1, with a tentative D call TRBD1 (5 bases). Deletions cut 5 bases from V and 0 bases from J, with 16 bases between. The germline gives CDR1 GTSNPN, CDR2 SVGIG (reference sequence). There are 15 residues in the CDR3. Here the CDR3 reads CAWWGIRQMNTEAFF. The CDR3 region has the DNA TGTGCCTGGTGGGGTATTCGACAGATGAACACTGAAGCTTTCTTT. The variable domain in full, with the rest retrieved from reference TRBV30 and TRBJ1-1, is SQTIHQWPATLVQPVGSPLSLECTVEGTSNPNLYWYRQAAGRGLQLLFYSVGIGQISSEVPQNLSASRPQDRQFILSSKKLLLSDSGFYLCAWWGIRQMNTEAFFGQGTRLTVV.

This clone turned up a few times. This sequence joins TRBV7-2 and TRBJ2-7; D tentatively reads TRBD1 or TRBD2 (5 bases each). V gave up 5 bases and J gave up 6 bases, with 20 bases separating them. Germline loops: CDR1 SGHTA, CDR2 FQGNSA. The CDR3 loop spans 15 amino acids. The CDR3 sequence: CASSRPGTQKGEQYF. As DNA, the CDR3 is TGTGCCAGCAGCCGGCCCGGGACGCAGAAGGGCGAGCAGTACTTC.

This sequence joins TRBV4-1 and TRBJ2-3, with a tentative D call TRBD2 (6 bases). V lost 3 bases to trimming and J lost 0 bases, with 13 bases between them. CDR3 length equals 16 residues. Per germline, CDR1 MGHRA and CDR2 YSYEKL. CDR3 sequence: CASSHLGGGSTDTQYF. As DNA, the CDR3 is TGCGCCAGCAGCCACCTGGGGGGAGGAAGCACAGATACGCAGTATTTT.

The chain employs TRBV5-1 and TRBJ2-7; possibly TRBD1 for D (6 bases). The CDR3 covers 14 residues. Germline assignment: CDR1 SGHRS and CDR2 YFSETQ. The V gene lost 4 bases and the J gene lost 2 bases, with 13 bases spanning the gap. The CDR3 loop reads CASSPTGDAYEQYF. The CDR3 DNA reads TGCGCCAGCAGCCCGACAGGAGACGCCTACGAGCAGTACTTC.

CDR3 loop: CASSFARREHYNEQFF. For the CDR3, the DNA is TGTGCCAGCAGCTTTGCTAGGCGGGAGCACTACAATGAGCAGTTCTTC. This chain links TRBV5-6 with TRBJ2-1, with TRBD2 matching 7 bases. The CDR3 covers 16 residues. The junction had 8 bases not matched to a gene; V was cut back by 2 bases and J by 3 bases. Germline V gene sequence: CDR1 SGHDT, CDR2 YYEEEE.

This clone has a single count. The rearrangement uses TRBV12-3 or TRBV12-4 and TRBJ1-2; no firm D call. V was clipped by 3 bases and J by 6 bases, with 11 bases between them. The CDR3 totals 13 residues. The CDR3 sequence: CASSFRGLDGYTF. In DNA, the CDR3 is TGTGCCAGCAGTTTCCGGGGATTGGATGGCTACACCTTC.

As DNA, the CDR3 is TGCGCCAGCAGCTTGAGTTATTGGGGGACTGAAAAACTGTTTTTT. It specifies CASSLSYWGTEKLFF. The genes are TRBV5-1 and TRBJ1-4; the D gene is possibly TRBD1 (5 bases). The V and J ends lost 1 base and 7 bases respectively, with 14 bases between them. CDR1 SGHRS and CDR2 YFSETQ come from the germline V gene. The CDR3 consists of 15 residues.

The chain combines TRBV5-4 with TRBJ2-5; 7 bases are shared with TRBD1. J gave up 5 bases and V 4 bases, and 5 bases lay outside the gene matches. The CDR3 length is 13 residues. Germline-derived CDR1 and CDR2 are SGHNT and YYREEE (reference sequence). The DNA of the CDR3 is TGTGCCAGCAGCCGCCGCAGGGGGGAGACCCAGTACTTC. Amino acids: CASSRRRGETQYF.

The chain couples TRBV11-2 to TRBJ2-7; TRBD2 aligns across 14 bases. Trimming at V came to 5 bases and at J to 3 bases, leaving 9 bases not matched to a gene. The CDR3 is 17 amino acids. The V gene's germline CDR1 is SGHAT and CDR2 FQNNGV. The CDR3 here is CASSGRLGTSGSYEQYF. DNA for the CDR3: TGTGCCAGCAGCGGAAGACTCGGGACTAGCGGGAGCTACGAGCAGTACTTC.

This clone appeared a single time. The DNA of the CDR3 is TGTGCCAGCAGTTTACGGAGCAATCAGCCCCAGCATTTT. Residues: CASSLRSNQPQHF. J is TRBJ1-5 and V is TRBV27; D unresolved. The CDR3 is made up of 13 amino acids. Germline CDR1 MNHEY, CDR2 SMNVEV (reference sequence). Between the trimmed V and J ends, which lost 2 bases and 1 base, there was a span of 3 bases.

This sequence joins TRBV7-3 and TRBJ1-1; D is perhaps TRBD1 (6 bases). This CDR3 has 13 residues. Trimming cost V 4 bases and J 1 base, with 7 bases left between them. CDR1 and CDR2 from the germline V gene are SGHTA and FQGTGA. This CDR3 is CASSSQGNTEAFF. The CDR3 DNA reads TGTGCCAGCAGCTCACAGGGGAACACTGAAGCTTTCTTT.

V is TRBV5-1 and J is TRBJ2-7, with D hard to call. This CDR3 has 15 amino acids. Trimming removed 2 bases at V and 0 bases at J, with 12 bases between. Germline V CDR1 and CDR2: SGHRS, YFSETQ. CDR3 sequence reads: CASSLGPPSSYEQYF. Here the CDR3 DNA reads TGCGCCAGCAGCTTAGGACCGCCGAGCTCCTACGAGCAGTACTTC.

This chain links TRBV5-6 with TRBJ2-2; D call uncertain. The V and J ends lost 4 bases and 1 base respectively, with 14 bases between them. The CDR3 spans 16 residues. From germline, CDR1 is SGHDT and CDR2 YYEEEE. Here the CDR3 DNA reads TGTGCCAGCAGCCCACGACGGCCTCTGAACACCGGGGAGCTGTTTTTT. This sequence encodes CASSPRRPLNTGELFF.

The CDR3 region is CASSGRGGGTEAFF. The CDR3 DNA is TGTGCCAGCAGCGGGAGGGGAGGGGGCACTGAAGCTTTCTTT. The chain couples TRBV5-4 to TRBJ1-1; D is possibly TRBD1 (6 bases). The germline V gene encodes CDR1 SGHNT and CDR2 YYREEE (reference sequence). V was cut by 4 bases and J by 4 bases, with 14 bases left in between. The CDR3 consists of 14 residues.

The chain recombines TRBV2 with TRBJ2-3, with a weak D call TRBD2 (6 bases). With 7 bases removed from V and 4 bases from J, the gap between germline ends came to 9 bases. The CDR3 covers 12 residues. Germline V gene lookup returns CDR1 SNHLY and CDR2 FYNNEI. The DNA for the CDR3 is TGTGCCAGCACGGGGGTCGCAGATACGCAGTATTTT. It codes for CASTGVADTQYF. The full variable domain, rest sourced from reference TRBV2 and TRBJ2-3, is EPEVTQTPSHQVTQMGQEVILRCVPISNHLYFYWYRQILGQKVEFLVSFYNNEISEKSEIFDDQFSVERPDGSNFTLKIRSTKLEDSAMYFCASTGVADTQYFGPGTRLTVL.

The chain combines TRBV9 with TRBJ2-1, with 8 bases aligning to TRBD2. The CDR3 loop spans 14 amino acids. Germline V gives CDR1 SGDLS, CDR2 YYNGEE. The trim removed 3 bases at V and 4 bases at J, leaving 3 bases unmatched. The CDR3 here is CASSAASGYNEQFF. The CDR3 DNA is TGTGCCAGCAGCGCTGCTAGCGGGTACAATGAGCAGTTCTTC.

This chain uses TRBV5-4 with TRBJ2-7, with TRBD2 identical over 7 bases. This CDR3 is built from 14 residues. J lost 6 bases, V lost 4 bases, and 10 bases had no gene match. Germline CDR1 is SGHNT and CDR2 is YYREEE (reference sequence). The CDR3 nucleotides are TGTGCCAGCAGCCGGTCTAGCGGCGTCGGCGAGCAGTACTTC. Its protein product is CASSRSSGVGEQYF.

The rearrangement joins TRBV28 to TRBJ2-1; 7 nucleotides line up with TRBD2. Germline CDR1 MDHEN, CDR2 SYDVKM. This CDR3 contains 17 residues. Trimming at V came to 4 bases and at J to 3 bases, leaving 12 bases not matched to a gene. As DNA, the CDR3 is TGTGCCAGCAGTTCGCAGTCGACCGGGACTAACTACAATGAGCAGTTCTTC. This codes for CASSSQSTGTNYNEQFF. Using reference TRBV28 and TRBJ2-1 for the parts outside the CDR3, the full variable domain is DVKVTQSSRYLVKRTGEKVFLECVQDMDHENMFWYRQDPGLGLRLIYFSYDVKMKEKGDIPEGYSVSREKKERFSLILESASTNQTSMYLCASSSQSTGTNYNEQFFGPGTRLTVL.

The chain uses TRBV28 and TRBJ1-2; D gene ambiguous. CDR3 length: 12 residues. V was shortened by 11 bases and J by 4 bases, with 14 bases between the two germline ends. Germline V gene lookup returns CDR1 MDHEN and CDR2 SYDVKM. The DNA for the CDR3 is TGTGCCTTGACACACGGTGGCTATGGCTACACCTTC. It yields the protein CALTHGGYGYTF.

The genes are TRBV5-1 and TRBJ2-2; D may be TRBD1 (8 bases). The CDR3 length is 15 residues. The germline V gene encodes CDR1 SGHRS and CDR2 YFSETQ. V was shortened by 4 bases and J by 5 bases, with 15 bases between the two germline ends. The CDR3 loop reads CASSSGQGGTGELFF. CDR3 coding DNA: TGCGCCAGCAGCAGCGGACAGGGAGGGACCGGGGAGCTGTTTTTT.

The chain recombines TRBV7-9 with TRBJ2-5; D not certain. V lost 0 bases to trimming and J lost 0 bases, with 2 bases between them. This CDR3 comprises 13 residues. Germline-derived CDR1 and CDR2 are SEHNR and FQNEAQ (reference sequence). The CDR3 DNA follows: TGTGCCAGCAGCTTAGCGAACCAAGAGACCCAGTACTTC. Translating it yields CASSLANQETQYF. The full variable domain, completed using reference TRBV7-9 and TRBJ2-5, is DTGVSQNPRHKITKRGQNVTFRCDPISEHNRLYWYRQTLGQGPEFLTYFQNEAQLEKSRLLSDRFSAERPKGSFSTLEIQRTEQGDSAMYLCASSLANQETQYFGPGTRLLVL.

This clone was counted between two and nine times. The V gene is TRBV6-5, the J gene TRBJ2-3, with D perhaps TRBD1 (5 bases). Looked up from germline, CDR1 is MNHEY and CDR2 is SVGAGI. V was pared by 7 bases and J by 2 bases, with 10 bases between. The CDR3 runs to 13 residues. CDR3 coding DNA: TGTGCCAGCACTCAGGGCCACACAGATACGCAGTATTTT. It is translated as CASTQGHTDTQYF.